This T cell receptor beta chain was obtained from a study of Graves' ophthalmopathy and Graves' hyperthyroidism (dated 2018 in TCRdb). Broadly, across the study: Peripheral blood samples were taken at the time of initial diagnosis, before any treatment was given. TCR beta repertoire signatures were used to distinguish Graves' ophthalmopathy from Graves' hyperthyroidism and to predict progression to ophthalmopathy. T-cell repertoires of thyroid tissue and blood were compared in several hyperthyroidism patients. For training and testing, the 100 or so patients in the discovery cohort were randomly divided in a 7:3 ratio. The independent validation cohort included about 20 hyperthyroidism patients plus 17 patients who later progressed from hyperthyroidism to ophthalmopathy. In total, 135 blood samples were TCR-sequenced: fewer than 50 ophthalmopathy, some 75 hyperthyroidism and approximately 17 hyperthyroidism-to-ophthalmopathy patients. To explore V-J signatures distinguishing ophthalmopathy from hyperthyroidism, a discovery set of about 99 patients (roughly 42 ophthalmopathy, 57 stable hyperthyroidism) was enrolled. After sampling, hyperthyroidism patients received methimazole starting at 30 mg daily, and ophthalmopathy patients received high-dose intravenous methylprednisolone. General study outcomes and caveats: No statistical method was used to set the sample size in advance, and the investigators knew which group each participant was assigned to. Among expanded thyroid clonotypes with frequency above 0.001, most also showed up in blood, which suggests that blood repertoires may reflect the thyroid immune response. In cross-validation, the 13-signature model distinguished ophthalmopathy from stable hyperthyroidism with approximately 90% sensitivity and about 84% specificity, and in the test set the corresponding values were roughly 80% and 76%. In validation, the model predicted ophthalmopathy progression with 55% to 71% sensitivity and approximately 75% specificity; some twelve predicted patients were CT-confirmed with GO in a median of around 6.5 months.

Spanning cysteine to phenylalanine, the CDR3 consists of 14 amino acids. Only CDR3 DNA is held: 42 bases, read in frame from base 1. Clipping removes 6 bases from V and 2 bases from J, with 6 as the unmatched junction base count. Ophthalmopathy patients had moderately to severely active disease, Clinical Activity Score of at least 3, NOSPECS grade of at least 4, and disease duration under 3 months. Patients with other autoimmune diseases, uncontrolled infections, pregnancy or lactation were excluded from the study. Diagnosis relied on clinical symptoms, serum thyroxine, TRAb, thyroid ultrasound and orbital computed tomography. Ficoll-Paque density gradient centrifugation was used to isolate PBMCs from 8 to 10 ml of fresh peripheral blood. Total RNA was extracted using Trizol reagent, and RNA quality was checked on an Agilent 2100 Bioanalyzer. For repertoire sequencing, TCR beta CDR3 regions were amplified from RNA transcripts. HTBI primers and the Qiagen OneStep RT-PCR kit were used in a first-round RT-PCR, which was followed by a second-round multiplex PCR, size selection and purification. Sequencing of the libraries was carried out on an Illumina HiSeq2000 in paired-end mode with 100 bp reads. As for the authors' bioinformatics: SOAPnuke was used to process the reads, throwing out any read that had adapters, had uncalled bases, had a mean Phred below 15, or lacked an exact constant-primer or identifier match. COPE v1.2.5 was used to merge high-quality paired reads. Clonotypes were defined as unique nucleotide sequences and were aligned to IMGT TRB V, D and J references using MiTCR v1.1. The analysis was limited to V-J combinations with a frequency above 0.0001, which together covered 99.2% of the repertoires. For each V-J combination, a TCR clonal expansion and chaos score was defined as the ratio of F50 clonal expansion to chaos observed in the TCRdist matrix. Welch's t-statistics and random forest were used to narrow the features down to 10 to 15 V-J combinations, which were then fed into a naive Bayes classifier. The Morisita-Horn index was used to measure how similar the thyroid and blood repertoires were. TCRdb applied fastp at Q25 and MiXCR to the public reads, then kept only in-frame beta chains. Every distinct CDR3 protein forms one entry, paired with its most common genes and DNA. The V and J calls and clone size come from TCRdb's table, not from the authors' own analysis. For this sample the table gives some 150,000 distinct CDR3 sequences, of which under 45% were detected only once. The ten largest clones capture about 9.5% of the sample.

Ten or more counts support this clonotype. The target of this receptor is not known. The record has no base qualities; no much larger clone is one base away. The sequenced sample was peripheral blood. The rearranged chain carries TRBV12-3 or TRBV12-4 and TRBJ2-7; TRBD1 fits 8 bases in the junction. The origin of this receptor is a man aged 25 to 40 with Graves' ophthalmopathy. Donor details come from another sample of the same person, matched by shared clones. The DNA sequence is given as TGTGCCAGCAGCCCACCGGACAGGGCCTACGAGCAGTACTTC. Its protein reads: CASSPPDRAYEQYF.